This T cell receptor (beta chain) derives from a study of T cells in Graves' hyperthyroidism and ophthalmopathy. Study outcomes and limitations: Among thyroid clonotypes expanded above 0.001, most also appeared in blood.

Turning to this clonotype: Its antigen remains unknown.

With V trimmed by 3 bases and J by 10 bases, 5 bases remained unmatched. Germline loops: CDR1 SGHTA, CDR2 FQGTGA. The CDR3 covers 14 residues. Researchers took RNA transcripts and amplified the TCR beta CDR3 regions from them. Using the HTBI primer set, a first-round RT-PCR was run on the TCR CDR3. Using its own MiXCR run on the multiplex PCR reads, TCRdb lists one record per CDR3 protein. The sample consists of 20,000 or so distinct CDR3 sequences, approximately 49% of them appearing once. Patients were aged 18 to 65, had disease duration under 2 months, and had newly diagnosed hyperthyroidism. Reasons for excluding patients were uncontrolled infection, other autoimmune disease, pregnancy or lactation. First hyperthyroidism diagnosis is when the blood sample was obtained, before any ophthalmopathy symptoms.

The receptor was isolated from a woman aged 40 to 50 with Graves' hyperthyroidism that later progressed to Graves' ophthalmopathy. The J gene is TRBJ1-6, the V gene TRBV7-3; 8 nucleotides align to TRBD1. Sequencing was carried out using blood. The CDR3 reads CASSLNRGYSPLHF. The CDR3 bases are TGTGCCAGCAGCTTGAACAGGGGGTACTCACCCCTCCACTTT.